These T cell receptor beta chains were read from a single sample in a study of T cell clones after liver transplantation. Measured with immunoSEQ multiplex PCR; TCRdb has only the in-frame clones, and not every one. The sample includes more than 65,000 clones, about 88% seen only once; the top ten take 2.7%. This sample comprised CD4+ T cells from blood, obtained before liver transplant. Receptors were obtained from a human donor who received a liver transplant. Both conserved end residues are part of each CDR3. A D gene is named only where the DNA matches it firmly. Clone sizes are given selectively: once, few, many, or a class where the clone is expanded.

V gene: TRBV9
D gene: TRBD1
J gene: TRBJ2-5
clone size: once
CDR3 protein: CASSVDGQGQETQYF
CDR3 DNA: TGTGCCAGCAGCGTAGACGGACAGGGGCAAGAGACCCAGTACTTC

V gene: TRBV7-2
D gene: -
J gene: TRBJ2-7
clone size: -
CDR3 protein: CASSSPGPALDEQYF
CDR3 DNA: TGTGCCAGCAGCTCACCGGGACCCGCCCTGGACGAGCAGTACTTC

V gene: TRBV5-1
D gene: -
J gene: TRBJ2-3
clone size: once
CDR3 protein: CASSLEDYTDTQYF
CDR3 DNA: TGCGCCAGCAGCTTGGAAGACTACACAGATACGCAGTATTTT

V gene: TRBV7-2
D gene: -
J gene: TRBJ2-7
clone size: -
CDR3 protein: CASSLSPSANSYEQYF
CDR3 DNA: TGTGCCAGCAGCCTTTCCCCTAGCGCCAATTCCTACGAGCAGTACTTC

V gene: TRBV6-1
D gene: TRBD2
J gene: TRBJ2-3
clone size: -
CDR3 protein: CASSERGTSGRTDTQYF
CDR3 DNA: TGTGCCAGCAGTGAAAGGGGGACTAGCGGGAGGACAGATACGCAGTATTTT

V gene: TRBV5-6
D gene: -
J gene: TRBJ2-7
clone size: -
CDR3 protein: CASSLAGDSSIEQYF
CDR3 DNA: TGTGCCAGCAGCTTGGCGGGAGACAGCTCTATCGAGCAGTACTTC

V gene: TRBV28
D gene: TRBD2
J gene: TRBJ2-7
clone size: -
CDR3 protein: CASSLGRAPLYEQYF
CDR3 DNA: TGTGCCAGCAGTCTGGGGAGGGCTCCCTTGTACGAGCAGTACTTC

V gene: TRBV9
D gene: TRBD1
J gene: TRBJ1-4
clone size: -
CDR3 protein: CASSVGVGGTAEKLFF
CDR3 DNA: TGTGCCAGCAGCGTAGGGGTTGGGGGGACAGCTGAAAAACTGTTTTTT

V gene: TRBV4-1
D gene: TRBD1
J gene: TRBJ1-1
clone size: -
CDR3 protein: CASSQGQGRNTEAFF
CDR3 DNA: TGCGCCAGCAGCCAGGGACAGGGAAGGAACACTGAAGCTTTCTTT

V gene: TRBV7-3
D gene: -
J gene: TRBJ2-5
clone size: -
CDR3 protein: CASSLIGQKKETQYF
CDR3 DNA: TGTGCCAGCAGCTTAATCGGACAGAAGAAAGAGACCCAGTACTTC

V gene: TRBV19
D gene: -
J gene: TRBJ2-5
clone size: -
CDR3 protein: CASSAQETQYF
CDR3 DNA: TGTGCCAGTAGTGCCCAAGAGACCCAGTACTTC

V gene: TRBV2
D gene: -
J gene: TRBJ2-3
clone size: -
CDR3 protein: CASSVRERADTQYF
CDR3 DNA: TGTGCCAGCAGTGTTCGAGAACGGGCAGATACGCAGTATTTT

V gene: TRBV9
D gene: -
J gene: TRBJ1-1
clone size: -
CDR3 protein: CASSGAMNTEAFF
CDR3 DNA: TGTGCCAGCAGCGGTGCAATGAACACTGAAGCTTTCTTT

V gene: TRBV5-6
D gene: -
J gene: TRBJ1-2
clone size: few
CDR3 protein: CASSLGGTHYGYTF
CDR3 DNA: TGTGCCAGCAGCCTAGGTGGGACCCACTATGGCTACACCTTC

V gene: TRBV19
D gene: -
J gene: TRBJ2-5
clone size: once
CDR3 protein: CASSIAASAGGTQYF
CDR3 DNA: TGTGCCAGTAGTATTGCGGCTAGCGCCGGCGGGACCCAGTACTTC

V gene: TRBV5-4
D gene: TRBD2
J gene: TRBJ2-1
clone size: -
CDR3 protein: CASSPQGLAGYNEQFF
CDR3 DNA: TGTGCCAGCAGCCCCCAGGGACTAGCGGGTTACAATGAGCAGTTCTTC

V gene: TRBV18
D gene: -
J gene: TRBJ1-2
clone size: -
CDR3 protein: CASSPSSGDHYGYTF
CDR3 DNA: TGTGCCAGCTCACCGAGTTCAGGGGATCACTATGGCTACACCTTC

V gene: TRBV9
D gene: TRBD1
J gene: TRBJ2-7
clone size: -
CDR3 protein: CASSVDGTGDEQYF
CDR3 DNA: TGTGCCAGCAGCGTAGACGGGACAGGGGATGAGCAGTACTTC

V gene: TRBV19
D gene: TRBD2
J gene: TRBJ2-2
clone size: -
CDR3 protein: CASSIVAGAGTGELFF
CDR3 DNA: TGTGCCAGTAGTATAGTAGCGGGAGCGGGGACCGGGGAGCTGTTTTTT

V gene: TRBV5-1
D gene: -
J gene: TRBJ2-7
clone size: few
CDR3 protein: CASSLNQGGKTYEQYF
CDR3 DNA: TGCGCCAGCAGTTTGAACCAGGGTGGTAAAACCTACGAGCAGTACTTC

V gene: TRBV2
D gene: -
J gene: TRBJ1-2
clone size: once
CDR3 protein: CASSGDRPQKGYTF
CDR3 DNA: TGTGCCAGCAGTGGCGACAGACCTCAGAAGGGCTACACCTTC

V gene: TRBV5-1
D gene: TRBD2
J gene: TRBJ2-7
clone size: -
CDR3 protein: CASSLGTSVHEQYF
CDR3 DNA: TGCGCCAGCAGCCTGGGGACTAGCGTCCACGAGCAGTACTTC

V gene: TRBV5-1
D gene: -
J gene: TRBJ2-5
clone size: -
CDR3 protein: CASSLKWAETQYF
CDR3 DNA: TGCGCCAGCAGCTTGAAGTGGGCAGAGACCCAGTACTTC

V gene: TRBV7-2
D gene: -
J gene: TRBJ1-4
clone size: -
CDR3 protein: CASSLALGEKLFF
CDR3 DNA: TGTGCCAGCAGCTTAGCGTTGGGCGAAAAACTGTTTTTT

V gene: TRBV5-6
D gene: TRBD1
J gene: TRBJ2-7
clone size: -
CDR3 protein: CASSLWGTGISYEQYF
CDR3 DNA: TGTGCCAGCAGCTTGTGGGGGACAGGGATCTCCTACGAGCAGTACTTC

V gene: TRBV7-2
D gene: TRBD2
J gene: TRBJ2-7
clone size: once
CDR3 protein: CASSVTSGRAGQYF
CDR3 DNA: TGTGCCAGCAGCGTAACTAGCGGGAGGGCAGGGCAGTACTTC

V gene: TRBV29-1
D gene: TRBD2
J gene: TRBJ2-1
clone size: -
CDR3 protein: CSASQTSGSSEQFF
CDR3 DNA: TGCAGCGCTTCTCAGACTAGCGGGAGTTCTGAGCAGTTCTTC

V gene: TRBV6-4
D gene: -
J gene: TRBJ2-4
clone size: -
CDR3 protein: CASSDSRDVGVDIQYF
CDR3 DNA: TGTGCCAGCAGTGACTCGAGAGACGTAGGTGTAGACATTCAGTACTTC

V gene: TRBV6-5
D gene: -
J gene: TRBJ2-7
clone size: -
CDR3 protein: CASSYSNRGVEQYF
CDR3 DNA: TGTGCCAGCAGTTACTCGAATCGGGGTGTCGAGCAGTACTTC

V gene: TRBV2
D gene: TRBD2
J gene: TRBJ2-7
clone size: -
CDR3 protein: CASSRSGASEQYF
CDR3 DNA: TGTGCCAGCAGCCGAAGCGGGGCCTCCGAGCAGTACTTC

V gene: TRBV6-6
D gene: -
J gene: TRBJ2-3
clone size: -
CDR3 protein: CASRVTSTDTQYF
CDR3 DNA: TGTGCCAGCAGAGTAACTAGCACAGATACGCAGTATTTT

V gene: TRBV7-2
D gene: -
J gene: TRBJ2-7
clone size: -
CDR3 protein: CASSLVRDSYEQYF
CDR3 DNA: TGTGCCAGCAGCTTAGTAAGGGATTCCTACGAGCAGTACTTC

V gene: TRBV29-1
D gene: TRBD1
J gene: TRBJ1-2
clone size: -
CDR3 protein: CSVAGQGNYGYTF
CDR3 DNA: TGCAGCGTTGCGGGACAGGGAAACTATGGCTACACCTTC

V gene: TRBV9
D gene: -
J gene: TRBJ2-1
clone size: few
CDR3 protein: CASSDDRDYNEQFF
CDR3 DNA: TGTGCCAGCAGCGATGACAGAGACTACAATGAGCAGTTCTTC

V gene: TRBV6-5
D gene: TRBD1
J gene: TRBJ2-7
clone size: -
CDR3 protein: CASSATGSSYEQYF
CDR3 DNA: TGTGCCAGCAGCGCGACAGGGAGCTCCTACGAGCAGTACTTC

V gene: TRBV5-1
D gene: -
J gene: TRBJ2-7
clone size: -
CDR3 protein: CASSSEGVYEQYF
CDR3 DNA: TGCGCCAGCAGCTCCGAAGGGGTTTACGAGCAGTACTTC

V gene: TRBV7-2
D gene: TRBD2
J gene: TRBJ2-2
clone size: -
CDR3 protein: CASSPTSTYTGELFF
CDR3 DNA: TGTGCCAGCAGCCCGACTAGCACTTACACCGGGGAGCTGTTTTTT

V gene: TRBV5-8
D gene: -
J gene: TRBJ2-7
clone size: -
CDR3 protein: CASSPASHREKYEQYF
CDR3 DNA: TGTGCCAGCAGCCCCGCCTCTCACAGGGAAAAGTACGAGCAGTACTTC

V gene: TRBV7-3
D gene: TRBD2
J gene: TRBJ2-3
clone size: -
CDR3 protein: CASSLIAGGPTDTQYF
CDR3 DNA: TGTGCCAGCAGCTTAATTGCGGGAGGGCCCACAGATACGCAGTATTTT

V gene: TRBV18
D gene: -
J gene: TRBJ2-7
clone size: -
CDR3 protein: CASSQGASAEQYF
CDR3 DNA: TGTGCCAGCTCACAGGGAGCTTCGGCCGAGCAGTACTTC

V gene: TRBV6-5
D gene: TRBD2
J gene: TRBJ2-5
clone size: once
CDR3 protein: CASSYGLAGGQETQYF
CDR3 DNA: TGTGCCAGCAGTTACGGGCTAGCGGGAGGTCAAGAGACCCAGTACTTC

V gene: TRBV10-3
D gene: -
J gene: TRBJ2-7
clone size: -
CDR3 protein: CAIEDSSYEQYF
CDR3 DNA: TGTGCCATCGAGGACAGTAGTTACGAGCAGTACTTC

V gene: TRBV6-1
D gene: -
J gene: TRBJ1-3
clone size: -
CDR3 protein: CASTVDTGSGNTIYF
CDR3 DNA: TGTGCCAGCACGGTTGATACAGGCTCTGGAAACACCATATATTTT

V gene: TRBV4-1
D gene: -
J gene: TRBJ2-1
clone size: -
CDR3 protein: CASSQAPLMGIAYNEQFF
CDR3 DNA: TGCGCCAGCAGCCAAGCGCCGCTGATGGGGATTGCCTACAATGAGCAGTTCTTC

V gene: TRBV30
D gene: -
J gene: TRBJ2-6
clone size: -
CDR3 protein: CAWSVSQVLRSGANVLTF
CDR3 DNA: TGTGCCTGGAGTGTATCTCAGGTTCTCCGCTCTGGGGCCAACGTCCTGACTTTC

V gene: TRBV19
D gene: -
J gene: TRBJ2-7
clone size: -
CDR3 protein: CASSTRDEQYF
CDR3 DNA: TGTGCCAGTAGTACCCGTGACGAGCAGTACTTC

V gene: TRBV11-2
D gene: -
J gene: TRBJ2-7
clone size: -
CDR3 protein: CASSSEGREQYF
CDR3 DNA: TGTGCCAGCAGCTCGGAAGGGAGAGAGCAGTACTTC

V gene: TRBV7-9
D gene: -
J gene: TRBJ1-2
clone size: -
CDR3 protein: CASSLGDGLNYGYTF
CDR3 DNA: TGTGCCAGCAGCTTAGGGGACGGCCTTAACTATGGCTACACCTTC

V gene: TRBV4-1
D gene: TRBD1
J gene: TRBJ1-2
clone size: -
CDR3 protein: CASSQEGDRGNYGYTF
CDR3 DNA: TGCGCCAGCAGCCAAGAAGGGGACAGGGGCAACTATGGCTACACCTTC

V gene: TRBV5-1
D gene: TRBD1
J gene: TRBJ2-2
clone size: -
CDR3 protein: CASCRDPQGTGELFF
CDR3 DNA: TGCGCCAGCTGCCGGGACCCACAGGGGACCGGGGAGCTGTTTTTT

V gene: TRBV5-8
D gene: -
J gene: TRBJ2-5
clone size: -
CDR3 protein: CASSLGDHSETQYF
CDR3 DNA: TGTGCCAGCAGCTTGGGGGACCACTCGGAGACCCAGTACTTC

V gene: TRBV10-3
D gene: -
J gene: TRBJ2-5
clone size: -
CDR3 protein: CAISDGETQYF
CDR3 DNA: TGTGCCATCAGTGATGGAGAGACCCAGTACTTC

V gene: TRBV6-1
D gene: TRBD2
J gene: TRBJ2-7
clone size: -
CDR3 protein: CASTFEREIFVEQYF
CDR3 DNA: TGTGCCAGCACCTTCGAGCGGGAGATCTTCGTCGAGCAGTACTTC

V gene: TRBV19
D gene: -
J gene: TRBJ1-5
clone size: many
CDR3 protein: CASSSGVAPQHF
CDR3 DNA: TGTGCCAGTAGTTCAGGGGTAGCGCCCCAGCATTTT

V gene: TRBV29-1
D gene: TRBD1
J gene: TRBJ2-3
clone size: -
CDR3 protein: CSVVGGRLLSHHGRGTDTQYF
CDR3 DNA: TGCAGCGTTGTAGGGGGCCGACTATTAAGCCACCATGGACGGGGCACAGATACGCAGTATTTT

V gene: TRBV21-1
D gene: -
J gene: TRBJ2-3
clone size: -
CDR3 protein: CASRPTTVMQDTQYF
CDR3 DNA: TGTGCCAGCAGGCCGACTACAGTCATGCAAGATACGCAGTATTTT

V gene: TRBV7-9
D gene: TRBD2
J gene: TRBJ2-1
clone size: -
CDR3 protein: CASSRGLAGVYNEQFF
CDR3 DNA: TGTGCCAGCAGCCGAGGACTAGCGGGAGTATACAATGAGCAGTTCTTC

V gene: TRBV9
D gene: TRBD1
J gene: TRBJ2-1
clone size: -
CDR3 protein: CASSAPPRDRGRRANEQFF
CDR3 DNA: TGTGCCAGCAGCGCCCCCCCTCGTGACAGGGGACGACGAGCGAATGAGCAGTTCTTC

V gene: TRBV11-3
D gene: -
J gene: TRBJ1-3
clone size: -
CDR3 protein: CASSFLTGLSGNTIYF
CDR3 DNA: TGTGCCAGCAGCTTTCTGACGGGACTCTCTGGAAACACCATATATTTT

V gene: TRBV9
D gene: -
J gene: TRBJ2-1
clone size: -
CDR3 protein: CASSVGDISEQFF
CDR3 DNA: TGTGCCAGCAGCGTAGGTGATATAAGTGAGCAGTTCTTC